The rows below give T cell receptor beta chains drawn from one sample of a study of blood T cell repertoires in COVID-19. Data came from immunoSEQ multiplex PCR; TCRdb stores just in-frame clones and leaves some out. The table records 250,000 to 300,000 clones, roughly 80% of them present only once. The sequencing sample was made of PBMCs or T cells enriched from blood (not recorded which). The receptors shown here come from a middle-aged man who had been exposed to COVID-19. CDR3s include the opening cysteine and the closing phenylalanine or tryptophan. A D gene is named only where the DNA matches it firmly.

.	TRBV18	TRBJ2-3	CASSRLTGDTQYF
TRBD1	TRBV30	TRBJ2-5	CAWTPTGGVSETQYF
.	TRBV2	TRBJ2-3	CASSSGFDTQYF
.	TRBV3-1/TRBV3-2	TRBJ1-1	CASSRVDRQFPEAFF
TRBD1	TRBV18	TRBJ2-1	CASSPVSQGVNEQFF
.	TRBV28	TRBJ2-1	CASSLLRDPLHNEQFF
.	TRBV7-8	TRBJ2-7	CASRPLLSGSYEQYF
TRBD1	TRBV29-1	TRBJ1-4	CSVGRGPTNEKLFF
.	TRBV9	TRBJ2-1	CASSVEASRSHEQFF
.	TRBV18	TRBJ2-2	CASSPQSTAGELFF
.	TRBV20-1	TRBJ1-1	CSATPYFEAFF
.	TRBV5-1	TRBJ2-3	CASSLEGLRADTQYF
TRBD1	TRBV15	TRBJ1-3	CATSRDQGGRNTIYF
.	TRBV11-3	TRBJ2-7	CASSPILGEQYF
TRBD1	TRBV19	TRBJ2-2	CASSIEIDDRVGTGELFF
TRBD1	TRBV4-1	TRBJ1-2	CASSQVQDRGPDGYTF
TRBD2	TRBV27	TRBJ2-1	CASSRTSGRSSYNEQFF
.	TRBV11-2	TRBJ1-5	CASSLDDYSNQPQHF
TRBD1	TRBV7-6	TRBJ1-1	CASSLETGGNTEAFF
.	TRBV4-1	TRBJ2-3	CASSQVLDTQYF
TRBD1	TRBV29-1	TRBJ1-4	CSVTGTGGEKLFF
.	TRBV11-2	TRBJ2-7	CASSLSDHSYEQYF
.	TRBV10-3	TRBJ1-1	CAIREQGGANTEAFF
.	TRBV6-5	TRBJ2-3	CASRGDGGTDTQYF
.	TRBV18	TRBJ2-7	CASSPTQEGYEQYF
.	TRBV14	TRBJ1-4	CASSQTRGPNEKLFF
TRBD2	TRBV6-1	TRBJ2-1	CASSEAWGGSSYNEQFF
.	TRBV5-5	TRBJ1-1	CASSYRVNTEAFF
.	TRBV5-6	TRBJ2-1	CASSYPIGGPNEQFF
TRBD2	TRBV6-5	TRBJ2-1	CASRGTSGPYNEQFF
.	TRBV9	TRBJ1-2	CASSPTGVYGYTF
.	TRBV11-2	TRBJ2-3	CASSLVLAATDTQYF
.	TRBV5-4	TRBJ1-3	CASSLEHGNTIYF
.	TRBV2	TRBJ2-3	CASFRGTDTQYF
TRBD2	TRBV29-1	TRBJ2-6	CSVDASGRAGANVLTF
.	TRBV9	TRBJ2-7	CASSRGETREPYF
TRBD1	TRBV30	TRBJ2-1	CAWSGTGGNEQFF
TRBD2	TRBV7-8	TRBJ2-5	CASRVRWRLAGGDWETQYF
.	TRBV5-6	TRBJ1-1	CASRSSRNTEAFF
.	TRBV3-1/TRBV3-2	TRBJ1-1	CASSQDGYPGGAFF
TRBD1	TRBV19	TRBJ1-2	CASSDRGLYGYTF
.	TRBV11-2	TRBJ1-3	CASSSEQGYGNTIYF
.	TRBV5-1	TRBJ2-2	CASSVQGNTGELFF
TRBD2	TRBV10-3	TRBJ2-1	CAISMSTSGSGDEQFF
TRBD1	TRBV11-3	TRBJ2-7	CASSLQTGAHYEQYF
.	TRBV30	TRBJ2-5	CAWRGGTQETQYF